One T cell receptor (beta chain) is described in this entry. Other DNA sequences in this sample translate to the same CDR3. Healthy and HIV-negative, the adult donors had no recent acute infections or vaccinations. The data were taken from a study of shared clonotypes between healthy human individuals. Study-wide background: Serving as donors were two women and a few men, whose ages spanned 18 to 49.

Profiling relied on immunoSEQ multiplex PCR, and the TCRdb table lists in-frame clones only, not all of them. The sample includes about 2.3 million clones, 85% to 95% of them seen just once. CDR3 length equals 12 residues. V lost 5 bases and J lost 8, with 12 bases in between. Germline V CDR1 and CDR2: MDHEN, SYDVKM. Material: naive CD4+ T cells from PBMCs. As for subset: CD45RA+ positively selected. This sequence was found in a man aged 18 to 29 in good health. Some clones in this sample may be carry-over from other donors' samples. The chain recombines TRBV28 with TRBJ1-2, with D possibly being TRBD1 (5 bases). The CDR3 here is CASSLGVGGYTF. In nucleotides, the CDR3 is TGTGCCAGCAGTCTGGGGGTCGGCGGCTACACCTTC.